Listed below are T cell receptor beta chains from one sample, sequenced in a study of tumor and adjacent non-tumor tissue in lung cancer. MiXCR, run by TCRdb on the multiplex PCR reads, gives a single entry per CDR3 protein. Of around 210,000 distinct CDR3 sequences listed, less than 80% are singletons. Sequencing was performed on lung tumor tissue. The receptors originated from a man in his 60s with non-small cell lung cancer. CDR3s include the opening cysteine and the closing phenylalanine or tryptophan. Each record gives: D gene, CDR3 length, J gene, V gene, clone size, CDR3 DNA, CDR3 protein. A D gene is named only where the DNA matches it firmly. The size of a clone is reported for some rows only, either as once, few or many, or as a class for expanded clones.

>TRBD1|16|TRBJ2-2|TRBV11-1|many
TGTGCCAGCAGCCTACAGACAGGGCTCCAGGGCGGGGAGCTGTTTTTT
CASSLQTGLQGGELFF
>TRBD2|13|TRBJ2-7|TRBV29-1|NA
TGCAGCCTTGAACTAGCGGGGGCCTACGAGCAGTACTTC
CSLELAGAYEQYF
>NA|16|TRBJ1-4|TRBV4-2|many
TGTGCCAGCAGCCAAGATCGGGAAGGTGGGTTGGGAAAACTGTTTTTT
CASSQDREGGLGKLFF
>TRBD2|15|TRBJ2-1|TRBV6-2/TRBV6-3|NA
TGTGCCAGCACCCCGGGACTAGGGGAGACAAATGAGCAGTTCTTC
CASTPGLGETNEQFF
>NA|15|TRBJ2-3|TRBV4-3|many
TGCGCCAGCAGCCTCAGCCGCCTGAGCACAGATACGCAGTATTTT
CASSLSRLSTDTQYF
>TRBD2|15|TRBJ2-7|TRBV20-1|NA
TGCAGTGCTAGAGGCGACGTAGCGGGAGGGGATGAGCAGTACTTC
CSARGDVAGGDEQYF
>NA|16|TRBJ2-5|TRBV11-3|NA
TGTGCCAGCAGCTCAGTGATCGGGGGTGGCCAAGAGACCCAGTACTTC
CASSSVIGGGQETQYF
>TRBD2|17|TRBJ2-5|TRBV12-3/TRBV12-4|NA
TGTGCCAGCAGTTTGGGAGTGGAGTGGGAGGGGCAAGAGACCCAGTACTTC
CASSLGVEWEGQETQYF
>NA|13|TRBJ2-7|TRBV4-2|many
TGTGCCAGCAGCCAAGCTGAGCCCTACGAGCAGTACTTC
CASSQAEPYEQYF
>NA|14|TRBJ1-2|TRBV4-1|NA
TGCGCCGGCAGCCAAGGCAGGCAGGGATATGGCTACACCTTC
CAGSQGRQGYGYTF
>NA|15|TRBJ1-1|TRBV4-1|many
TGCGCCAGCAGCCAACAGCGGACTATGAACACTGAAGCTTTCTTT
CASSQQRTMNTEAFF
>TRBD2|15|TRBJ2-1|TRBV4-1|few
TGCGCCAGCAGCCAACCCACTAGCGGAGGGGCTGAGCAGTTCTTC
CASSQPTSGGAEQFF
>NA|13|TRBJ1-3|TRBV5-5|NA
TGTGCCAGCAGCTCTCCCCCTGAGAACACCATATATTTT
CASSSPPENTIYF
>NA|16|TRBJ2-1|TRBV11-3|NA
TGTGCTAGCAGCCTTGCGGTCGGGCTCACTTACGATGAGCAGTCCTTC
CASSLAVGLTYDEQSF
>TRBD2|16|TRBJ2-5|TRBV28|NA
TGTGCCAGCAGTTTAACTGGGACTAGCGGGGGGGAGACCCAGTACTTC
CASSLTGTSGGETQYF
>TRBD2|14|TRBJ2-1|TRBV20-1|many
TGCAGTGTTGAGGGGACTAGCGGCTACAATGAGCAGTTCTTC
CSVEGTSGYNEQFF
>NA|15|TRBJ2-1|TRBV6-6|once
TGTGCCAGCAGTCAACTAGAGGGAGAACACAATGAGCAGTTCTTC
CASSQLEGEHNEQFF
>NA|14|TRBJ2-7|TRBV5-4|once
TGTGCCAGCAGCTCAGGGACAACTTCCTACGAGCAGTACTTC
CASSSGTTSYEQYF
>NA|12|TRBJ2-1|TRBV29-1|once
TGCGGCGTTTCGACTAGGTTCAATGAGCAGTTCTTC
CGVSTRFNEQFF
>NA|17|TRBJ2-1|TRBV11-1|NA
TGTGCCAGGAGCTTATCTCGTCTAGCCGGAGGCAACAATGAGCAGTTCTTC
CARSLSRLAGGNNEQFF
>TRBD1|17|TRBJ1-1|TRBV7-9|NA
TGTGCCAGCAGCCCCTGGACAGGTGGGGGAAGGGGGGCTGAAGCTTTCTTT
CASSPWTGGGRGAEAFF
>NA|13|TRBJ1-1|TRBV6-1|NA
TGTGCCAGGAGAGGGACGGTGAGCACTGAAGCTTTCTTC
CARRGTVSTEAFF
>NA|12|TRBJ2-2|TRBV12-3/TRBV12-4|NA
TGTGCCAGCAACCGACAAATTGGGGAGCTGTTTTTT
CASNRQIGELFF
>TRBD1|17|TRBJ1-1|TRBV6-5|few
TGTGCCAGCAGTCGAACGAACAGGGGGCGCTTGGGTACTGAAGCTTTCTTT
CASSRTNRGRLGTEAFF
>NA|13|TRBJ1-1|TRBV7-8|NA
TGTGCCAGCAGCTTACCACTGAACACTGAAACTTTCTTT
CASSLPLNTETFF
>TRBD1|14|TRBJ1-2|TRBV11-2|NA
TGTGCCAGTAGCTCCCTACAGGGGTCCTATGGCTACACCTTC
CASSSLQGSYGYTF
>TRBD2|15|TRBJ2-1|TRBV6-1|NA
TGTGTCAGCAGTTATGCTGCGGGAGGTCACAATGAGCAGTTCTTC
CVSSYAAGGHNEQFF
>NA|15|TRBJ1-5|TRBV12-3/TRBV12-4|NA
TGTGCCAGCAGTTTATCAGCTCTTACCATTCAGCCCCAACATTTT
CASSLSALTIQPQHF
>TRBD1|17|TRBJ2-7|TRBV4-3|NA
TGCGCCAGCAGCCAAGACTCATCGGGACAGGGCATCTACGAGCAGTACTTC
CASSQDSSGQGIYEQYF
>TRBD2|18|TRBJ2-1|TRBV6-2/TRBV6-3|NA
TGTGCCAGCAGACCTCTCACTAGCGGGGGGGGACTCCACAATGAGCAGTTCTTC
CASRPLTSGGGLHNEQFF
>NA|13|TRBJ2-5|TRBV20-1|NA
TGCAGTGCTACTCGTACAGGGCAAGAGACCCAGTACTTC
CSATRTGQETQYF
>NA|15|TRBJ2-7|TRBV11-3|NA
TGTGCCAGCAGCTCCTCAGTGGGCATCGACTACGATCAATACTTC
CASSSSVGIDYDQYF
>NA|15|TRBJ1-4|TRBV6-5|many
TGTGCCAGCAGTTACACGACCGGGACTAACGAAAAACTGTTTTTT
CASSYTTGTNEKLFF
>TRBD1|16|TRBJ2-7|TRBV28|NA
TGTGCCAGCAGTTGGTGGGTCCGGGACAGGGCCTACGAGCAGTACTTC
CASSWWVRDRAYEQYF
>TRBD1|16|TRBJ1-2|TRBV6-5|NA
TGTGCCAGCAGTCGTGCCGCGGACAGGGGACGGCTATGCTACAGCTTC
CASSRAADRGRLCYSF
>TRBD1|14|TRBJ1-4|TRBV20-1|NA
TGCAATGCCGCAACAGGGGGGACTAATGAAAAACTGTTTTTT
CNAATGGTNEKLFF
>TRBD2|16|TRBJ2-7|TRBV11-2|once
TGTGCCAACAGCGATCATTCTAGCGGAGCTAATTACGAGCAGTACTTC
CANSDHSSGANYEQYF
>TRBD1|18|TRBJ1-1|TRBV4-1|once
TGCGCCAGCAGCCGAAATACCCTCACACAGGGGGCTAGGACTGAAGCTTTCTTT
CASSRNTLTQGARTEAFF
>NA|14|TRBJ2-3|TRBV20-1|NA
TGCAGAGTTCCACAGGACAGATCCACAGATACGCAGTATTTT
CRVPQDRSTDTQYF
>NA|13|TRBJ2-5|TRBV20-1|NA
TGCAGTGTTAGTATCGGGAACGAAGAGACCCATTACTTC
CSVSIGNEETHYF
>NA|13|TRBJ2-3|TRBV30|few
TGTGCCTGGAGCGGCGGGACCACAGATACGCAGTATTTT
CAWSGGTTDTQYF
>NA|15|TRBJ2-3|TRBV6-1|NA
TGTGACAGCAGTGAAGGACCCCAGGGTGGTGATACGCAGTATTTT
CDSSEGPQGGDTQYF
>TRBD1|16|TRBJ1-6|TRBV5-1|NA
TGCGCCAGCAGCACCACCGGGACAGGCGTTAATTCACCCCTCCACTTT
CASSTTGTGVNSPLHF
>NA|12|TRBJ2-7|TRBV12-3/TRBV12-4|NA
TGTACCAGCAGCCCGGACCGGAACGAGCAGTACTTC
CTSSPDRNEQYF
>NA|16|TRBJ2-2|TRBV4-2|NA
TGTACCAGCAGCCAAGAGGCGGGACTGATCACCGGGGAGCTGTTTTTT
CTSSQEAGLITGELFF
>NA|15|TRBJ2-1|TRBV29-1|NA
TGCAGCGTTGAAACTGGCGGTAGGGGGAGAATTGAGCAGTTCTTC
CSVETGGRGRIEQFF
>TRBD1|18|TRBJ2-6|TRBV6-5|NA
TGTGCCAGCAGTCCGGTTCTGAACAGGGGGCTCGGGGCCAACGTCCTGACTTTC
CASSPVLNRGLGANVLTF
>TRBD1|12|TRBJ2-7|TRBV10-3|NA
TGTGCCATCGGTCAGTCGGGACAGGAGCAGTACTTC
CAIGQSGQEQYF
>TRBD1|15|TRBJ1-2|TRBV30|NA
TGTGCCTGGAGTAACCCAGGGGGCACAAGCTATGGCTACACCTTC
CAWSNPGGTSYGYTF
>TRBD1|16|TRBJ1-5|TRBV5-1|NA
TGCGCCAGCAGCTTGGGACAGGGGGCCGGCAATCAGCCCCAGCATTTT
CASSLGQGAGNQPQHF